Each of the 21 T cell receptor beta chains below was sequenced from the same sample in a study of OX40 agonist ivuxolimab in advanced cancers. The table came from immunoSEQ multiplex PCR; TCRdb's copy has only in-frame clones and leaves some out. The data hold fewer than 25,000 clones, with roughly nine tenths observed a single time. The sample in question was CD4+ or CD8+ T cells sorted from blood, obtained in a trial of the OX40 agonist ivuxolimab. The receptor set was obtained from an adult with an advanced solid tumor such as melanoma, head and neck, liver or kidney cancer.

V gene TRBV6-5 combines with J gene TRBJ1-5; 12 bases are a match to TRBD1. After removal of 4 bases from V and 7 bases from J, the junction contained 2 bases not matched to a gene. The germline V gene has CDR1 MNHEY and CDR2 SVGAGI. The CDR3 covers 14 residues. The CDR3: CASSSGTGGQPQHF. The CDR3 DNA sequence: TGTGCCAGCAGTTCCGGGACAGGGGGCCAGCCCCAGCATTTT.

V is TRBV28 and J is TRBJ2-5, with TRBD1 identical over 7 bases. From germline, CDR1 is MDHEN and CDR2 SYDVKM. The junction had 17 bases not matched to a gene; V was cut back by 6 bases and J by 4 bases. CDR3 length: 17 residues. CDR3 region: CASSTLDRTRLPETQYF. In nucleotides, the CDR3 is TGTGCCAGCAGCACCTTGGACAGGACCCGCCTCCCAGAGACCCAGTACTTC.

This chain connects TRBV6-1 to TRBJ2-3; no reliable D call. From germline, CDR1 is MNHNS and CDR2 SASEGT. V lost 8 bases, J lost 2 bases, and 11 bases lay in between. The CDR3 consists of 13 residues. In DNA form, the CDR3 reads TGTGCCAGCTGTAATCACAACACAGATACGCAGTATTTT. Protein: CASCNHNTDTQYF.

The CDR3 here is CASSLDFF. CDR3 nucleotides: TGTGCCAGCAGCTTGGATTTCTTC. V usage is TRBV7-9 and J usage is TRBJ2-1, with unresolved D. Trimming removed 3 bases at V and 16 bases at J, with 4 bases between. The germline gives CDR1 SEHNR, CDR2 FQNEAQ (reference sequence). The CDR3 loop spans 8 amino acids.

The chain employs TRBV15 and TRBJ2-2; 7 nucleotides line up with TRBD1. The CDR3 extends over 17 amino acids. V lost 0 bases to trimming and J lost 3 bases; unmatched junction nucleotides: 7. CDR1 is LNHNV, CDR2 YYDKDF, per germline (reference sequence). The CDR3 bases are TGTGCCACCAGCAGAGATCCCATGGGACAGTACACCGGGGAGCTGTTTTTT. It translates to CATSRDPMGQYTGELFF.

V usage is TRBV27 and J usage is TRBJ2-3, with a weak D call TRBD2 (5 bases). The V gene lost 1 base and the J gene lost 0 bases, with 20 bases spanning the gap. Germline V gives CDR1 MNHEY, CDR2 SMNVEV (reference sequence). CDR3 length: 19 residues. The CDR3 loop reads CASSLYPGVGDSSTDTQYF. In DNA, the CDR3 is TGTGCCAGCAGTTTATACCCCGGGGTCGGCGATTCTAGCACAGATACGCAGTATTTT.

The gene calls are TRBV6-5 and TRBJ1-1; 7 bases agree with TRBD1. The CDR3 sequence is 14 residues long. J lost 4 bases, V lost 8 bases, and 10 bases had no gene match. Germline loops: CDR1 MNHEY, CDR2 SVGAGI. The CDR3 is CASLTRQGGTEAFF. In DNA, the CDR3 is TGTGCCAGCCTCACGAGGCAGGGGGGCACTGAAGCTTTCTTT.

The chain uses TRBV4-2 and TRBJ1-1; D is ambiguous. The CDR3 runs to 13 residues. V lost 0 bases, J lost 4 bases, and 6 bases lay in between. Germline CDR1 and CDR2: LGHNA and YNFKEQ. The CDR3 region has the DNA TGTGCCAGCAGCCAAGAATGGGGCACTGAAGCTTTCTTT. Translated: CASSQEWGTEAFF.

The chain joins TRBV6-5 to TRBJ2-7; 8 bases match TRBD1. The CDR3 runs to 15 residues. Germline lookup yields CDR1 MNHEY and CDR2 SVGAGI. The V segment lost 2 bases and the J segment 4 bases; nucleotides outside the gene matches: 7. For the CDR3, the DNA is TGTGCCAGCAGTTACCCTGCAGGGGGCTATTACGAGCAGTACTTC. Its translation: CASSYPAGGYYEQYF.

This clone has a single count. The chain joins TRBV15 to TRBJ2-7; TRBD2 might be the D (6 bases). The CDR3 contains 15 residues. Trimming removed 0 bases at V and 6 bases at J, with 15 bases between. From germline, CDR1 is LNHNV and CDR2 YYDKDF (reference sequence). For the CDR3, the DNA is TGTGCCACCAGCAGAGATCAGGAGGGGAAAGCCGAGCAGTACTTC. Translating it yields CATSRDQEGKAEQYF.

The V call is TRBV28, the J call TRBJ1-2; perhaps TRBD1 as D (6 bases). Germline V CDR1 and CDR2: MDHEN, SYDVKM. Trimming removed 4 bases from V and 5 bases from J, with 11 bases in between. The CDR3 is 13 residues long. The CDR3 spells CASSWTVSYGYTF. The CDR3 DNA follows: TGTGCCAGCAGTTGGACAGTTTCATATGGCTACACCTTC.

The chain combines TRBV6-4 with TRBJ2-1, with TRBD2 matching over 8 bases. Germline assignment: CDR1 MRHNA and CDR2 SNTAGT. This CDR3 is built from 15 residues. Trimming took 6 bases from V and 3 from J; bases not matched to a gene: 7. CDR3 bases: TGTGCCAGCAGCGCCGGACTAGCAGACTACAATGAGCAGTTCTTC. Residues: CASSAGLADYNEQFF.

V gene TRBV11-3 combines with J gene TRBJ2-6, with D perhaps matching TRBD2 (6 bases). The CDR3 has 18 amino acids. With 3 bases removed from V and 0 bases from J, the gap between germline ends came to 15 bases. From germline, CDR1 is SGHNT and CDR2 YENEEA. CDR3 bases: TGTGCCAGCAGCTTGCGGGACCATACCTTCTCTGGGGCCAACGTCCTGACTTTC. Protein product: CASSLRDHTFSGANVLTF.

The rearrangement links TRBV23-1 to TRBJ2-7; 7 positions agree with TRBD1. TRBV23-1 is an open reading frame, and its role is uncertain. With V trimmed by 2 bases and J by 4 bases, 11 bases remained unmatched. CDR3 length equals 16 residues. The CDR3 here is CASSQRFSDRPYEQYF. The CDR3 DNA sequence: TGCGCCAGCAGTCAACGGTTCTCGGACAGGCCTTACGAGCAGTACTTC.

This chain uses TRBV19 with TRBJ2-1, with 12 bases lining up with TRBD2. The germline gives CDR1 LNHDA, CDR2 SQIVND (reference sequence). The CDR3 spans 14 residues. Unmatched junction bases numbered 3, after V lost 5 bases and J lost 7 bases. Here the CDR3 reads CASSLAGGPNEQFF. CDR3 sequence (DNA): TGTGCCAGTAGTCTAGCGGGAGGGCCGAATGAGCAGTTCTTC.

The chain employs TRBV7-8 and TRBJ1-1; no reliable D call. This CDR3 is 13 amino acids long. V was cut by 1 base and J by 3 bases, with 6 bases left in between. Germline V gene data show CDR1 as SGHVS and CDR2 as FQNEAQ. Here the CDR3 reads CASSLGSYTEAFF. The CDR3 bases are TGTGCCAGCAGCTTAGGTTCGTACACTGAAGCTTTCTTT.

The V gene is TRBV27, the J gene TRBJ2-5, with 8 bases identical to TRBD1. The CDR3 runs to 17 residues. J was trimmed by 4 bases and V by 5 bases; bases with no gene match: 15. CDR1 is MNHEY and CDR2 is SMNVEV in the germline V gene (reference sequence). CDR3 nucleotides: TGTGCCAGCAGTAGATTTGTGACGGGACAGGAGGGAGAGACCCAGTACTTC. It translates to CASSRFVTGQEGETQYF.

This sequence joins TRBV27 and TRBJ1-1; D unresolved. CDR3 length equals 14 residues. The V and J ends lost 1 base and 2 bases respectively, with 8 bases between them. In germline, CDR1 is MNHEY, CDR2 SMNVEV (reference sequence). The CDR3: CASSLYPGNTEAFF. The CDR3 coding sequence is TGTGCCAGCAGTTTATATCCGGGTAACACTGAAGCTTTCTTT.

CDR3 in amino acids: CSVEVGLAGVPGETQYF. CDR3 nucleotide sequence: TGCAGCGTTGAAGTGGGACTAGCGGGAGTCCCGGGGGAGACCCAGTACTTC. V is TRBV29-1 and J is TRBJ2-5; 14 nucleotides match TRBD2. V trimming: 1 base; J trimming: 5 bases; junction bases outside the gene matches: 9. Germline assignment: CDR1 SQVTM and CDR2 ANQGSEA. The CDR3 runs 17 residues.

This sequence joins TRBV19 and TRBJ2-1, with 9 bases that match TRBD2. This CDR3 is built from 14 residues. V lost 4 bases, J lost 5 bases, and 3 bases stayed unmatched. From germline, CDR1 is LNHDA and CDR2 SQIVND (reference sequence). CDR3 residues: CASSRLAVNNEQFF. CDR3 coding DNA: TGTGCCAGTAGTAGACTAGCGGTAAACAATGAGCAGTTCTTC.

This rearrangement joins TRBV28 to TRBJ2-1; 8 bases agree with TRBD2. Germline V gene sequence: CDR1 MDHEN, CDR2 SYDVKM. Losses at the gene ends were 6 bases for V and 8 bases for J; bases not matched to a gene: 9. CDR3 length: 14 residues. CDR3 loop: CASRGSGRAYEQFF. The CDR3 DNA reads TGTGCCAGCAGAGGGAGCGGGAGAGCCTATGAGCAGTTCTTC. The whole variable domain, remainder taken from reference TRBV28 and TRBJ2-1, is DVKVTQSSRYLVKRTGEKVFLECVQDMDHENMFWYRQDPGLGLRLIYFSYDVKMKEKGDIPEGYSVSREKKERFSLILESASTNQTSMYLCASRGSGRAYEQFFGPGTRLTVL.